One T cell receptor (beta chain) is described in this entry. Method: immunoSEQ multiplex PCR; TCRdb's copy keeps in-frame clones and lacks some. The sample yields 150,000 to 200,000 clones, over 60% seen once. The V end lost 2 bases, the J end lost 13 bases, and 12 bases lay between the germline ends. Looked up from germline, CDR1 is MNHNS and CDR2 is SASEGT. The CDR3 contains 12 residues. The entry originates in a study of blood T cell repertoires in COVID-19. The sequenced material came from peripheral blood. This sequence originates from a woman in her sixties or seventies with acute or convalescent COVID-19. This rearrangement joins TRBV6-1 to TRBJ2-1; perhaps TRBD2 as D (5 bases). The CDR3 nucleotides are TGTGCCAGCAGTGAAATTTCAACTAGACAGTTCTTC. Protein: CASSEISTRQFF.